Reported below is one TCR beta chain. This sample is drawn from a study of T cells in tumors after PD-1 blockade. Some clones are missing from TCRdb's copy, which holds only in-frame ones; the method was immunoSEQ multiplex PCR. This sample has fewer than 40,000 clones, with 73% found just once. CDR1 and CDR2 (germline): MNHNY, SVGAGI (reference sequence). V shed 5 bases and J shed 0 bases, with 23 bases lying between them. CDR3 length equals 19 residues. The chain recombines TRBV6-6 with TRBJ1-5, with D possibly TRBD1 on 5 matching bases. This TCR was sampled from a human donor with basal cell carcinoma. The source material was PBMCs, sampled after anti-PD-1 treatment. CDR3 DNA sequence: TGTGCCAGCAGTCCCACCACTACTCGGGGGTCCCGTAGCAATCAGCCCCAGCATTTT. It translates to CASSPTTTRGSRSNQPQHF.